Each of the 22 T cell receptor beta chains below was sequenced from the same sample in a study of shared clonotypes between healthy human individuals. Only in-frame clones appear in the TCRdb table, and some are missing; sequencing was by immunoSEQ multiplex PCR. The repertoire includes fewer than 1 million clones, about 96% of them detected once, and 0.2% to 0.25% sits in the top ten. Naive CD8 isolation took CD45RO-negative cells positively selected for CCR7 and excluded terminally differentiated effector memory CD45RA+ cells. Material: naive CD8+ T cells sorted from blood. The receptor source for this set is a man under 40 in good health.

V and J are TRBV6-5 and TRBJ2-7, with 7 positions matching TRBD2. Germline V lookup: CDR1 MNHEY, CDR2 SVGAGI. This CDR3 contains 14 residues. The V gene end was trimmed by 4 bases and the J gene end by 5 bases; junction bases not matched to a gene: 8. CDR3 sequence reads: CASSWRGFSDEQYF. Written as DNA, the CDR3 is TGTGCCAGCAGTTGGCGGGGGTTCAGTGACGAGCAGTACTTC.

V and J are TRBV4-3 and TRBJ2-1, with TRBD1 matching 7 bases. This CDR3 has 16 residues. V dropped 2 bases and J dropped 4; count of bases not matched to a gene: 8. Germline CDR1 and CDR2: LGHNA and YSLEER. The CDR3 DNA is TGCGCCAGCAGCCAACTAACAGGGGCCCGATACAATGAGCAGTTCTTC. This sequence encodes CASSQLTGARYNEQFF.

V usage is TRBV11-2 and J usage is TRBJ2-3, with D possibly TRBD2 on 5 matching bases. V lost 2 bases and J lost 1, with 7 bases in between. The CDR3 is 14 amino acids. In germline, CDR1 is SGHAT, CDR2 FQNNGV. CDR3 protein: CASSLRRGTDTQYF. The CDR3 DNA sequence: TGTGCCAGCAGCTTAAGGCGGGGCACAGATACGCAGTATTTT.

This clone has a single count. The rearrangement joins TRBV5-5 to TRBJ1-3; D may be TRBD1 (5 bases). Germline CDR1 SGHKS, CDR2 YYEKEE (reference sequence). This CDR3 is 17 amino acids long. V was cut by 0 bases and J by 6 bases, with 19 bases left in between. The CDR3 loop is CASSLGLGALVENTIYF. CDR3 nucleotide sequence: TGTGCCAGCAGCTTGGGGCTCGGGGCCTTAGTTGAAAACACCATATATTTT.

This rearrangement joins TRBV29-1 to TRBJ1-1; no definite D call. CDR1 is SQVTM and CDR2 is ANQGSEA in the germline V gene. The CDR3 consists of 14 residues. The ends were cut back, 3 bases at V and 3 bases at J, with 14 bases in the middle. The CDR3 DNA is TGCAGCGTTGACCCGCTTCCGAGGGACACTGAAGCTTTCTTT. This gives the protein CSVDPLPRDTEAFF. Filled out from reference TRBV29-1 and TRBJ1-1, the complete variable domain reads SAVISQKPSRDICQRGTSLTIQCQVDSQVTMMFWYRQQPGQSLTLIATANQGSEATYESGFVIDKFPISRPNLTFSTLTVSNMSPEDSSIYLCSVDPLPRDTEAFFGQGTRLTVV.

The gene calls are TRBV7-6 and TRBJ2-1; 7 bases match TRBD2. V shed 2 bases, J shed 4 bases, and the junction held 11 bases outside the gene matches. Germline CDR1 and CDR2: SGHVS and FNYEAQ. This CDR3 is 17 amino acids long. CDR3 region: CASSLHSGSGLYNEQFF. The CDR3, as DNA: TGTGCCAGCAGCTTACATTCGGGTAGCGGGTTATACAATGAGCAGTTCTTC.

The chain recombines TRBV2 with TRBJ2-1; 12 nucleotides align to TRBD2. V lost 5 bases to trimming and J lost 7 bases; unmatched junction nucleotides: 6. Germline V gene sequence: CDR1 SNHLY, CDR2 FYNNEI. The CDR3 has 15 amino acids. The CDR3 protein is CASSKLAGGSNEQFF. CDR3 bases: TGTGCCAGCAGTAAACTAGCGGGAGGTTCGAATGAGCAGTTCTTC.

This chain links TRBV21-1 with TRBJ2-7; TRBD1 is taken as the D call from the table, unchecked against the DNA. TRBV21-1 is noted as a pseudogene. This CDR3 spans 16 amino acids. CDR3 loop: CASSKGRDRADYEQYF. As DNA, the CDR3 is TGTGCCAGCAGCAAAGGGAGGGACAGGGCCGACTACGAGCAGTACTTC.

This clone was seen a single time. J is TRBJ2-3 and V is TRBV11-2; possibly TRBD2 for D (6 bases). V dropped 4 bases and J dropped 8 bases, with 22 bases sitting between them. CDR1 is SGHAT, CDR2 FQNNGV, per germline. There are 16 residues in the CDR3. CDR3 in DNA: TGTGCCAGCAGCTCTCCCGGGAGCGGTGAACAGATTACGCAGTATTTT. Translated: CASSSPGSGEQITQYF.

The chain links TRBV5-6 to TRBJ2-7; 9 bases are a match to TRBD2. Germline CDR1 and CDR2: SGHDT and YYEEEE. Trimming took 4 bases from V and 5 from J; bases not matched to a gene: 7. There are 14 residues in the CDR3. The CDR3 loop is CASSAGTSHHEQYF. In DNA, the CDR3 is TGTGCCAGCAGCGCAGGGACTAGCCACCACGAGCAGTACTTC.

The rearrangement links TRBV28 to TRBJ1-1, with 7 bases matching TRBD1. The CDR3 has 12 residues. Per germline, CDR1 MDHEN and CDR2 SYDVKM. V was clipped by 2 bases and J by 11 bases; unmatched bases: 5. CDR3 sequence reads: CASSLEGALAFF. The CDR3, as DNA: TGTGCCAGCAGTTTAGAGGGGGCGCTGGCTTTCTTT.

The J gene is TRBJ2-7, the V gene TRBV11-2, with 8 bases that match TRBD1. Germline CDR1 and CDR2: SGHAT and FQNNGV. This CDR3 has 17 residues. With 5 bases clipped from V and 1 base from J, the junction kept 13 bases outside the gene matches. The CDR3 nucleotides read TGTGCCAGCAGCGCAATAGATACAGGGGGGTTGTCCTACGAGCAGTACTTC. Translating it yields CASSAIDTGGLSYEQYF.

CDR3 coding DNA: TGTGCCAGCAGCTTCGGGACAGGGCCTCAGCCCCAGCATTTT. Translated, it gives CASSFGTGPQPQHF. This chain connects TRBV7-4 to TRBJ1-5; 9 bases are shared with TRBD1. V gave up 3 bases and J gave up 6 bases; unmatched junction bases: 3. Germline V CDR1 and CDR2: SGHVT, SQSDAQ. The CDR3 length is 14 residues.

This clone occurred once. This chain connects TRBV28 to TRBJ1-4, with 7 bases lining up with TRBD1. Losses at the gene ends were 5 bases for V and 3 bases for J; bases not matched to a gene: 6. Per germline, CDR1 MDHEN and CDR2 SYDVKM. The CDR3 consists of 15 residues. The CDR3 spells CASSPRDRSNEKLFF. The CDR3, as DNA: TGTGCCAGCAGTCCCCGGGACAGATCTAATGAAAAACTGTTTTTT.

V and J are TRBV7-9 and TRBJ2-2, with 8 bases matching TRBD2. The germline CDR1 and CDR2 sequences are SEHNR and FQNEAQ (reference sequence). Trimming took 0 bases from V and 6 from J; bases not matched to a gene: 6. The CDR3 is 16 residues long. The CDR3 spells CASSLAGTSFSGELFF. CDR3 DNA: TGTGCCAGCAGCTTAGCGGGGACTAGTTTTTCCGGGGAGCTGTTTTTT.

Notes on this clone: Other nucleotide sequences from this sample produce the same CDR3. The rearrangement links TRBV9 to TRBJ2-7; no reliable D call. Germline CDR1 SGDLS, CDR2 YYNGEE. This CDR3 has 14 residues. V was pared by 0 bases and J by 2 bases, with 9 bases between. CDR3 sequence reads: CASSVGGGPYEQYF. The CDR3 DNA is TGTGCCAGCAGCGTAGGCGGCGGACCCTACGAGCAGTACTTC.

The chain combines TRBV6-5 with TRBJ2-7; D uncertain. V was shortened by 4 bases and J by 5 bases, with 18 bases between the two germline ends. Germline V gene lookup returns CDR1 MNHEY and CDR2 SVGAGI. This CDR3 has 15 residues. CDR3 DNA sequence: TGTGCCAGCAGTTCCTTCATGGTGTTTGCGGACGAGCAGTACTTC. It translates to CASSSFMVFADEQYF.

The rearrangement links TRBV5-4 to TRBJ2-2; perhaps TRBD2 as D (5 bases). This CDR3 is built from 15 residues. The V gene lost 3 bases and the J gene lost 5 bases, with 14 bases spanning the gap. The V gene's germline CDR1 is SGHNT and CDR2 YYREEE (reference sequence). The chain's CDR3 is CASSSTGSSTGELFF. The CDR3 coding sequence is TGTGCCAGCAGCTCCACGGGGTCGAGTACCGGGGAGCTGTTTTTT.

Concerning this clone itself: One junction end disagrees with the germline gene, perhaps due to a read error. The chain links TRBV2 to TRBJ2-7; TRBD2 matches at 14 bases. The CDR3 sequence is 16 residues long. The V gene's germline CDR1 is SNHLY and CDR2 FYNNEI. This chain's CDR3 is CAGSTGTSGSMVHTDF. CDR3 coding DNA: TGTGCCGGATCCACCGGGACTAGCGGGAGTATGGTGCATACAGACTTC.

V and J are TRBV7-9 and TRBJ1-3; D is unclear. Germline CDR1 is SEHNR and CDR2 is FQNEAQ (reference sequence). The CDR3 extends over 15 amino acids. V lost 5 bases and J 0 bases, leaving 11 bases between the germline ends. The CDR3, as DNA: TGTGCCAGCAGCCCGACAAGTAGCTCTGGAAACACCATATATTTT. This sequence encodes CASSPTSSSGNTIYF.

This clone appeared a few times. The V call is TRBV7-9, the J call TRBJ2-7, with D possibly being TRBD2 (6 bases). Germline loops: CDR1 SEHNR, CDR2 FQNEAQ (reference sequence). The V gene lost 2 bases and the J gene lost 13 bases, with 15 bases spanning the gap. The CDR3 extends over 12 amino acids. CDR3 sequence: CASSLLDAGPYF. The CDR3 DNA sequence: TGTGCCAGCAGCTTATTGGACGCGGGGCCCTACTTC.

The CDR3 DNA reads TGTGCCAGCAGTGACAAGACAGGGGTAGACGAGCAGTACTTC. This sequence encodes CASSDKTGVDEQYF. This rearrangement joins TRBV6-1 to TRBJ2-7; 8 nucleotides agree with TRBD1. After removal of 3 bases from V and 5 bases from J, the junction contained 6 bases not matched to a gene. Germline values: CDR1 MNHNS, CDR2 SASEGT. CDR3 length: 14 residues.